The rows below give T cell receptor beta chains drawn from one sample of a study of technical replicates of blood from a handful of donors. TCRdb's table, derived via immunoSEQ multiplex PCR, lists solely in-frame clones and lacks some. The profile shows fewer than 90,000 clones, about 88% of them singletons. The sequenced material came from T cells isolated from PBMCs. The receptors shown here come from a human donor in good health. CDR3s include the opening cysteine and the closing phenylalanine or tryptophan. The order of the fields is V gene, D gene, J gene, clone size, CDR3 DNA, CDR3 protein. A D gene is named only where the DNA matches it firmly. For some rows the clone size is stated as once, few or many, or as a class when expanded; others skip it.

v_gene: TRBV5-1; d_gene: NA; j_gene: TRBJ1-5; abundance: NA; CDR3nt: TGCGCCAGCAGCTTGGGGTCAGGGAATCAGCCCCAGCATTTT; CDR3aa: CASSLGSGNQPQHF
v_gene: TRBV11-3; d_gene: NA; j_gene: TRBJ1-2; abundance: NA; CDR3nt: TGTGCCAGCAGCCCTGATGGGGCAGGGCCCGGCTACACCTTC; CDR3aa: CASSPDGAGPGYTF
v_gene: TRBV9; d_gene: NA; j_gene: TRBJ2-6; abundance: NA; CDR3nt: TGTGCCAGCAGCGGGGGACAAGCTGGGTCTGGGGCCAACGTCCTGACTTTC; CDR3aa: CASSGGQAGSGANVLTF
v_gene: TRBV6-7; d_gene: NA; j_gene: TRBJ2-2; abundance: few; CDR3nt: TGTGCCATATTCACCGGGGAGCTGTTTTTT; CDR3aa: CAIFTGELFF
v_gene: TRBV7-9; d_gene: NA; j_gene: TRBJ2-5; abundance: NA; CDR3nt: TGTGCCAGCAGCTTAGACAGACCAGAGACCCAGTACTTC; CDR3aa: CASSLDRPETQYF
v_gene: TRBV9; d_gene: TRBD1; j_gene: TRBJ2-1; abundance: NA; CDR3nt: TGTGCCAGCAGCCCAGGACAGGGACACAATGAGCAGTTCTTC; CDR3aa: CASSPGQGHNEQFF
v_gene: TRBV21-1; d_gene: NA; j_gene: TRBJ2-1; abundance: NA; CDR3nt: TGTGCCAGCAGCAAAGTTAGGACTAGGGTCAATGAGCAGTTCTTC; CDR3aa: CASSKVRTRVNEQFF
v_gene: TRBV27; d_gene: NA; j_gene: TRBJ1-5; abundance: NA; CDR3nt: TGTGCCAGCAGTTTAGAGCGGAATCAGCCCCAGCATTTT; CDR3aa: CASSLERNQPQHF
v_gene: TRBV5-8; d_gene: NA; j_gene: TRBJ1-1; abundance: few; CDR3nt: TGTGCCAGCAGCTTGATCTCTGAAGCTTTCTTT; CDR3aa: CASSLISEAFF
v_gene: TRBV2; d_gene: NA; j_gene: TRBJ1-5; abundance: once; CDR3nt: TGTGCCAGCAAATTCAGTAATCAGCCCCAGCATTTT; CDR3aa: CASKFSNQPQHF
v_gene: TRBV9; d_gene: TRBD2; j_gene: TRBJ2-1; abundance: NA; CDR3nt: TGTGCCAGCAGCGTAGCTAGCGGGCCCTACAATGAGCAGTTCTTC; CDR3aa: CASSVASGPYNEQFF
v_gene: TRBV10-2; d_gene: NA; j_gene: TRBJ1-1; abundance: NA; CDR3nt: TGCGCCAGCAGTCGCCGGGTGGGGGCCGGCATGAACACTGAAGCTTTCTTT; CDR3aa: CASSRRVGAGMNTEAFF
v_gene: TRBV30; d_gene: TRBD1; j_gene: TRBJ1-2; abundance: NA; CDR3nt: TGTGCCTGGCGGTGGACAGGGGGATTAGGCTACACCTTC; CDR3aa: CAWRWTGGLGYTF
v_gene: TRBV6-5; d_gene: NA; j_gene: TRBJ2-1; abundance: NA; CDR3nt: TGTGCCAGCAGCCTGCCGGGAGTCGACAATGAGCAGTTCTTC; CDR3aa: CASSLPGVDNEQFF
v_gene: TRBV6-5; d_gene: NA; j_gene: TRBJ2-1; abundance: NA; CDR3nt: TGTGCCAGCAGCCTACAGGGTAATAGGCAGTTCTTC; CDR3aa: CASSLQGNRQFF
v_gene: TRBV7-5; d_gene: NA; j_gene: TRBJ2-7; abundance: NA; CDR3nt: TGTGTCAGAAGCTTACCCCTCGGACAGGTGGCCTACGAGCAGTACTTC; CDR3aa: CVRSLPLGQVAYEQYF
v_gene: TRBV7-2; d_gene: TRBD1; j_gene: TRBJ1-5; abundance: few; CDR3nt: TGTGCCAGCAGCCAGACAGGGCAGCCCCAGCATTTT; CDR3aa: CASSQTGQPQHF
v_gene: TRBV5-6; d_gene: NA; j_gene: TRBJ2-7; abundance: NA; CDR3nt: TGTGCCAGCAGCTCACCCCATCGTAACTACGAGCAGTACTTC; CDR3aa: CASSSPHRNYEQYF
v_gene: TRBV30; d_gene: NA; j_gene: TRBJ2-7; abundance: NA; CDR3nt: TGTGCCTGGAGGCTCAGCTACGAGCAGTACTTC; CDR3aa: CAWRLSYEQYF
v_gene: TRBV5-1; d_gene: TRBD2; j_gene: TRBJ2-1; abundance: NA; CDR3nt: TGCGCCAGCAGCGAGGGACTAGCGGGAGGGTATTACAATGAGCAGTTCTTC; CDR3aa: CASSEGLAGGYYNEQFF
v_gene: TRBV9; d_gene: TRBD2; j_gene: TRBJ2-1; abundance: NA; CDR3nt: TGTGCCAGCAGCGTACGGCTAGCGGGAAGTCACAATGAGCAGTTCTTC; CDR3aa: CASSVRLAGSHNEQFF
v_gene: TRBV15; d_gene: NA; j_gene: TRBJ1-2; abundance: NA; CDR3nt: TGTGCCACCAGCAGAGATTTGGCCCATCTGCCTGGCTACACCTTC; CDR3aa: CATSRDLAHLPGYTF
v_gene: TRBV6-6; d_gene: NA; j_gene: TRBJ1-3; abundance: NA; CDR3nt: TGTGCCAGCAGTTACACAGGGGGAAACACCATATATTTT; CDR3aa: CASSYTGGNTIYF
v_gene: TRBV4-3; d_gene: NA; j_gene: TRBJ2-3; abundance: NA; CDR3nt: TGCGCCAGCAGCCAAGAGCGGCTAGCTATGGATACGCAGTATTTT; CDR3aa: CASSQERLAMDTQYF
v_gene: TRBV19; d_gene: TRBD2; j_gene: TRBJ2-5; abundance: once; CDR3nt: TGTGCCAGTAGTACTAGCGGGAGTGTAGAGACCCAGTACTTC; CDR3aa: CASSTSGSVETQYF
v_gene: TRBV27; d_gene: NA; j_gene: TRBJ2-1; abundance: NA; CDR3nt: TGTGCCAGCAGTTTCCGGGATAGCTACAATGAGCAGTTCTTC; CDR3aa: CASSFRDSYNEQFF
v_gene: TRBV9; d_gene: NA; j_gene: TRBJ2-7; abundance: NA; CDR3nt: TGTGCCAGCAGCGTAGGACTAACCTCCTCCTACGAGCAGTACTTC; CDR3aa: CASSVGLTSSYEQYF
v_gene: TRBV28; d_gene: NA; j_gene: TRBJ2-7; abundance: NA; CDR3nt: TGTGCCAGCAGTTTAGTAGCGTCTCCCTACGAGCAGTACTTC; CDR3aa: CASSLVASPYEQYF
v_gene: TRBV6-1; d_gene: NA; j_gene: TRBJ1-2; abundance: once; CDR3nt: TGTGCCAGCAGTGAATCTCAGGTGAATGACTATGGCTACACCTTC; CDR3aa: CASSESQVNDYGYTF
v_gene: TRBV28; d_gene: TRBD2; j_gene: TRBJ2-5; abundance: NA; CDR3nt: TGTGCCAGCAGTTGGTTAGCGGGAGGGAAGACCCAGTACTTC; CDR3aa: CASSWLAGGKTQYF
v_gene: TRBV5-4; d_gene: NA; j_gene: TRBJ2-7; abundance: NA; CDR3nt: TGTGCCAGCAGCTTGACGGTATTCTCCTACGAGCAGTACTTC; CDR3aa: CASSLTVFSYEQYF
v_gene: TRBV2; d_gene: NA; j_gene: TRBJ2-3; abundance: NA; CDR3nt: TGTGCCAGCACTCGTGGAGGTACGCAGTATTTT; CDR3aa: CASTRGGTQYF
v_gene: TRBV6-6; d_gene: TRBD1; j_gene: TRBJ1-1; abundance: once; CDR3nt: TGTGCCAGCACTCTAGGAGTAGGGGGCCCTGAAGCTTTCTTT; CDR3aa: CASTLGVGGPEAFF
v_gene: TRBV6-5; d_gene: NA; j_gene: TRBJ1-5; abundance: once; CDR3nt: TGTGCCACCTGGCAGGGCGACGGCCAGCCCCAGCATTTT; CDR3aa: CATWQGDGQPQHF
v_gene: TRBV30; d_gene: NA; j_gene: TRBJ1-4; abundance: NA; CDR3nt: TGTGCCTGCTCCGGAGAGGGTGGGGATGAAAAACTGTTTTTT; CDR3aa: CACSGEGGDEKLFF
v_gene: TRBV11-2; d_gene: TRBD2; j_gene: TRBJ2-7; abundance: once; CDR3nt: TGTGCCAGCAGTCCTAGCGGGAGGTCTAGAGGCGAGCAGTACTTC; CDR3aa: CASSPSGRSRGEQYF
v_gene: TRBV6-5; d_gene: NA; j_gene: TRBJ1-1; abundance: few; CDR3nt: TGTGCCAGCAGTTACTCTCGGCAGGGCAGTGAAGCTTTCTTT; CDR3aa: CASSYSRQGSEAFF
v_gene: TRBV7-3; d_gene: TRBD1; j_gene: TRBJ2-2; abundance: NA; CDR3nt: TGTGCCAGCAGCTTGGGACAGGTCCGACCCGGGGAGCTGTTTTTT; CDR3aa: CASSLGQVRPGELFF
v_gene: TRBV30; d_gene: NA; j_gene: TRBJ2-1; abundance: few; CDR3nt: TGTGCCTGGAGTACAGGGATAGGGGATGAGCAGTTCTTC; CDR3aa: CAWSTGIGDEQFF
v_gene: TRBV29-1; d_gene: NA; j_gene: TRBJ1-1; abundance: NA; CDR3nt: TGCAGCGTTGAAGATCTTGCGCTCCGGGAAAACACTGAAGCTTTCTTT; CDR3aa: CSVEDLALRENTEAFF
v_gene: TRBV6-5; d_gene: NA; j_gene: TRBJ2-2; abundance: NA; CDR3nt: TGTGCCAGCCGGGACACAAACACCGGGGAGCTGTTTTTT; CDR3aa: CASRDTNTGELFF
v_gene: TRBV11-2; d_gene: TRBD1; j_gene: TRBJ2-7; abundance: NA; CDR3nt: TGTGCCAGCAGCCCGGGACAGGCAAGCGAGCAGTACTTC; CDR3aa: CASSPGQASEQYF
v_gene: TRBV30; d_gene: NA; j_gene: TRBJ1-1; abundance: NA; CDR3nt: TGTGCCTGGAGTGGAGGGCATCGGGCTGCTGAAGCTTTCTTT; CDR3aa: CAWSGGHRAAEAFF
v_gene: TRBV5-1; d_gene: NA; j_gene: TRBJ2-2; abundance: NA; CDR3nt: TGCGCCAGCAGCTTGGTTACGGGGATCGGGGAGCTGTTTTTT; CDR3aa: CASSLVTGIGELFF
v_gene: TRBV15; d_gene: TRBD2; j_gene: TRBJ2-1; abundance: NA; CDR3nt: TGTGCCACCCGACCGGGAGGGTCCTTTGAGCAGTTCTTC; CDR3aa: CATRPGGSFEQFF
v_gene: TRBV29-1; d_gene: NA; j_gene: TRBJ2-3; abundance: NA; CDR3nt: TGCAGCGTAGATCACTCTCCTAGCACAGATACGCAGTATTTT; CDR3aa: CSVDHSPSTDTQYF
v_gene: TRBV11-2; d_gene: NA; j_gene: TRBJ1-2; abundance: once; CDR3nt: TGTGCCAGCAGCTTAGCCCAGGGCCCTAACTATGGCTACACCTTC; CDR3aa: CASSLAQGPNYGYTF
v_gene: TRBV19; d_gene: NA; j_gene: TRBJ2-6; abundance: NA; CDR3nt: TGTGCCGTCAGACCGGGACAACCCTCTGGGGCCAACGTCCTGACTTTC; CDR3aa: CAVRPGQPSGANVLTF
v_gene: TRBV7-9; d_gene: NA; j_gene: TRBJ2-7; abundance: medium-sized; CDR3nt: TGTGCCAGCAGCTTAGGATTCGCGGCCTACGAGCAGTACTTC; CDR3aa: CASSLGFAAYEQYF
v_gene: TRBV4-3; d_gene: NA; j_gene: TRBJ2-5; abundance: NA; CDR3nt: TGCGCCAGCAGCCAAGGTCTGGGCCTGTGGGCCCAGTACTTC; CDR3aa: CASSQGLGLWAQYF
v_gene: TRBV10-3; d_gene: NA; j_gene: TRBJ2-1; abundance: NA; CDR3nt: TGTGCCATCATGGTAGACTACAATGAGCAGTTCTTC; CDR3aa: CAIMVDYNEQFF
v_gene: TRBV5-6; d_gene: TRBD2; j_gene: TRBJ2-7; abundance: few; CDR3nt: TGTGCCAGCAGCTTGGTTACTAGCGGGAGCTACGAGCAGTACTTC; CDR3aa: CASSLVTSGSYEQYF
v_gene: TRBV7-9; d_gene: TRBD2; j_gene: TRBJ2-3; abundance: NA; CDR3nt: TGTGCCAGCAGCTATAGAGCCGGACTAGCGGGAGCCTCAGATACGCAGTATTTT; CDR3aa: CASSYRAGLAGASDTQYF
v_gene: TRBV18; d_gene: NA; j_gene: TRBJ1-1; abundance: NA; CDR3nt: TGTGCCAGCTCCCCTCAGGCCGAAAGATCTGAAGCTTTCTTT; CDR3aa: CASSPQAERSEAFF
v_gene: TRBV9; d_gene: NA; j_gene: TRBJ1-1; abundance: NA; CDR3nt: TGTGCCAGCAGCGCCCATCTAGAAAACACTGAAGCTTTCTTT; CDR3aa: CASSAHLENTEAFF
v_gene: TRBV11-2; d_gene: TRBD2; j_gene: TRBJ2-4; abundance: NA; CDR3nt: TGTGCCAGCAGCTCCGTAGCGGGAGGCGTGGACATTCAGTACTTC; CDR3aa: CASSSVAGGVDIQYF
v_gene: TRBV5-1; d_gene: NA; j_gene: TRBJ1-1; abundance: NA; CDR3nt: TGCGCCAGCAGCTTGCTGGGTGGGGCATTGAACACTGAAGCTTTCTTT; CDR3aa: CASSLLGGALNTEAFF
v_gene: TRBV7-2; d_gene: TRBD1; j_gene: TRBJ2-7; abundance: NA; CDR3nt: TGTGCCAGCAGCTCACCGAGGGCTGGACAGGGGATCTACGAGCAGTACTTC; CDR3aa: CASSSPRAGQGIYEQYF
v_gene: TRBV7-3; d_gene: TRBD1; j_gene: TRBJ2-3; abundance: NA; CDR3nt: TGTGCCAGCAGCGTACAGGGGACCGCGGCAGATACGCAGTATTTT; CDR3aa: CASSVQGTAADTQYF